One and the same sample provided the 21 T cell receptor beta chains below, sequenced in a study of blood T cells in healthy people across ages. A second PCR of about 6 to 12 cycles used a sample-barcoded 5' primer and a J-beta primer mix. From the 5' RACE reads, TCRdb called clonotypes with MiXCR, one entry per CDR3 protein. The sample has some 900,000 distinct CDR3 sequences, more than 25% seen once; the top ten hold around 16%. Sequencing was carried out using blood. Every receptor here comes from a woman aged 80 or over in good health.

In its sample, this clonotype was seen a few times. A much larger clonotype is one base distant, so this may be a read error. The CDR3 DNA reads TGTGCCAGCAGCCGGTCGGGGGAAAAACTGTTTTTT. Residues: CASSRSGEKLFF. The rearrangement uses TRBV6-5 and TRBJ1-4, with unresolved D. The V gene's germline CDR1 is MNHEY and CDR2 SVGAGI. CDR3 length: 12 amino acids. V was pared by 6 bases and J by 8 bases, with 10 bases between.

The chain has TRBV28 and TRBJ2-3; the match to TRBD2 covers 14 bases. V lost 5 bases and J lost 2; bases outside the gene matches: 6. Germline V CDR1 and CDR2: MDHEN, SYDVKM. The CDR3 runs 17 residues. CDR3 nucleotide sequence: TGTGCCAGCAGTGTTCCGGGACTAGCGGGAGACACAGATACGCAGTATTTT. It codes for CASSVPGLAGDTDTQYF.

This clonotype occurred many times. V usage is TRBV7-2 and J usage is TRBJ2-5, with 8 bases that match TRBD2. V was clipped by 5 bases and J by 5 bases; unmatched bases: 7. The CDR3 totals 14 residues. Germline V gene data show CDR1 as SGHTA and CDR2 as FQGNSA. The CDR3 nucleotides read TGTGCCAGCAGCCCAGCGGGGGTGGTGGAGACCCAGTACTTC. Amino acids: CASSPAGVVETQYF.

As concerns this clonotype: Since a much larger clone is just one base distant, this may be a read error. This sequence joins TRBV7-9 and TRBJ2-1, with TRBD2 identical over 9 bases. The CDR3 length is 19 residues. Per germline, CDR1 SEHNR and CDR2 FQNEAQ (reference sequence). The V and J ends lost 5 bases and 2 bases, in that order; junction bases with no gene match: 16. The CDR3 here is CASSPQTSGTFSPYNEQFF. The CDR3 coding sequence is TGTGCCAGCAGCCCCCAGACTAGCGGCACCTTTAGCCCCTACAATGAGCAGTTCTTC.

This chain joins TRBV9 and TRBJ2-1, with D perhaps matching TRBD1 (6 bases). The CDR3 consists of 15 residues. Trimming removed 2 bases from V and 9 bases from J, with 18 bases in between. Germline CDR1 is SGDLS and CDR2 is YYNGEE. This CDR3 reads CASSVLNRESGEQFF. In nucleotides, the CDR3 is TGTGCCAGCAGCGTCCTAAACAGGGAATCGGGTGAGCAGTTCTTC.

Concerning this clonotype itself: The junction does not match germline at one end; this may be a read error. The chain employs TRBV13 and TRBJ2-3; 8 bases agree with TRBD1. This CDR3 has 15 residues. The germline CDR1 and CDR2 sequences are PRHDT and FYEKMQ (reference sequence). DNA for the CDR3: TGTGCCGGCAGCCCCAGACAGGGGAGCACAGATACGCAGTATTTT. It yields the protein CAGSPRQGSTDTQYF.

The sample holds many counts of this clonotype. The rearrangement uses TRBV20-1 and TRBJ1-2; a weak D match, TRBD1 (5 bases). Germline V gene lookup returns CDR1 DFQATT and CDR2 SNEGSKA (reference sequence). This CDR3 contains 14 residues. Trimming stripped 5 bases from V and 5 bases from J, with 18 bases between. This chain's CDR3 is CSALVRDGSYGYTF. In nucleotides, the CDR3 is TGCAGTGCTCTAGTGAGGGACGGATCTTATGGCTACACCTTC.

To note about this clonotype: Mismatch with germline at one junction end may stem from a read error. The V call is TRBV7-6, the J call TRBJ1-2; TRBD1 might be the D (6 bases). The CDR3 covers 13 residues. Germline CDR1 reads SGHVS; CDR2 reads FNYEAQ. This chain's CDR3 is CASSLDRAYGDTF. The CDR3 DNA sequence: TGTGCCAGCAGCTTAGACAGGGCCTATGGCGACACCTTC.

This clonotype was seen many times. The J gene is TRBJ2-3, the V gene TRBV29-1; TRBD1 aligns across 8 bases. Trimming removed 6 bases from V and 5 bases from J; junction bases left unmatched: 7. Germline V lookup: CDR1 SQVTM, CDR2 ANQGSEA. CDR3 length: 13 amino acids. The CDR3 here is CSVSTGEGDTQYF. The CDR3 DNA follows: TGCAGCGTATCGACAGGGGAAGGAGATACGCAGTATTTT.

This clonotype has ten or more counts. This chain joins TRBV6-2 or TRBV6-3 and TRBJ2-7, with D perhaps matching TRBD2 (6 bases). V was pared by 2 bases and J by 5 bases, with 25 bases between. Germline-derived CDR1 and CDR2 are MNHEY and SVGEGT. The CDR3 has 18 amino acids. CDR3 DNA: TGTGCCAGCAGTTACCCCTACGGGAGTCACCCCACGAGGAACGAGCAGTACTTC. This translates into CASSYPYGSHPTRNEQYF.

There are a few counts of this clonotype. V is TRBV7-7 and J is TRBJ2-5; 12 nucleotides align to TRBD1. Per germline, CDR1 SSHAT and CDR2 FNYEAQ (reference sequence). J gave up 0 bases and V 4 bases, and 9 bases lay outside the gene matches. The CDR3 is made up of 18 amino acids. The CDR3 nucleotides read TGTGCCAGCAGCTCCGGGACAGGGGGCGTCTGGTACCAAGAGACCCAGTACTTC. Residues: CASSSGTGGVWYQETQYF.

This rearrangement joins TRBV7-2 to TRBJ2-5; D might be TRBD2 (5 bases). Germline assignment: CDR1 SGHTA and CDR2 FQGNSA. The CDR3 length is 13 residues. The germline V and J ends were trimmed by 5 bases and 13 bases, with 20 bases remaining between them. In nucleotides, the CDR3 is TGTGCCAGCAGCCAGAGGGATGGTGAACGTCGGTACTTC. The encoded protein is CASSQRDGERRYF.

Note on this clonotype: One base away lies a much larger clone, so this may be a sequencing read error. The chain has TRBV7-2 and TRBJ2-1; D gene uncertain. The CDR3 runs to 14 residues. V was trimmed by 5 bases and J by 13 bases, leaving 21 bases between them. Per the germline V gene, CDR1 is SGHTA and CDR2 is FQGNSA. CDR3: CASSSPPMLETQFF. DNA of the CDR3: TGTGCCAGCAGCAGCCCCCCCATGTTGGAGACCCAGTTCTTC.

The chain's CDR3 is CASSQFTTRTGELFF. CDR3 in DNA: TGTGCCAGCAGCCAATTCACCACGCGTACCGGGGAGCTGTTTTTT. The rearrangement links TRBV5-6 to TRBJ2-2, with D hard to call. Trimming took off 4 bases at V and 5 bases at J, with 15 bases between the two ends. This CDR3 is built from 15 residues. The germline CDR1 and CDR2 sequences are SGHDT and YYEEEE.

This clonotype came up many times. The chain has TRBV5-6 and TRBJ1-2, with 7 bases matching TRBD1. V trimming: 4 bases; J trimming: 4 bases; junction bases outside the gene matches: 7. Germline values: CDR1 SGHDT, CDR2 YYEEEE. The CDR3 contains 14 residues. In DNA form, the CDR3 reads TGTGCCAGCAGCGATTCCGGGACAGCCTATGGCTACACCTTC. Its protein is CASSDSGTAYGYTF.

This clonotype was seen ten or more times. V and J are TRBV5-1 and TRBJ1-2, with 10 bases fitting TRBD1. CDR1 and CDR2 from the germline V gene are SGHRS and YFSETQ. The CDR3 has 13 amino acids. J gave up 8 bases and V 4 bases, and 5 bases lay outside the gene matches. CDR3 in DNA: TGCGCCAGCAGCCCCGGGGACAGGGGCGGCTACACCTTC. It encodes CASSPGDRGGYTF.

In this sample, this clonotype turned up a few times. V gene TRBV7-2 combines with J gene TRBJ2-7; D not resolved. CDR3 length equals 13 residues. Germline CDR1 and CDR2: SGHTA and FQGNSA. The V end lost 5 bases, the J end lost 7 bases, and 15 bases lay between the germline ends. CDR3 nucleotide sequence: TGTGCCAGCAGCGGCGGTGGCGATGGGGAGCAGTACTTC. It codes for CASSGGGDGEQYF.

Many counts were recorded for this clonotype. The CDR3 spells CASSLAGAGAQETQYF. In nucleotides, the CDR3 is TGTGCCAGCAGCCTCGCCGGGGCGGGGGCACAAGAGACCCAGTACTTC. The V and J genes are TRBV6-2 or TRBV6-3 and TRBJ2-5, with D possibly being TRBD2 (7 bases). Germline V CDR1 and CDR2: MNHEY, SVGEGT. Trimming took 6 bases from V and 2 from J, leaving 19 bases between them. This CDR3 comprises 16 residues.

This clonotype was picked up many times. The chain is built from TRBV12-3 or TRBV12-4 and TRBJ2-1; D not resolved. Trimming left V 3 bases short and J 7 bases short, with 10 bases between. The CDR3 is 13 residues long. This CDR3 reads CASSFSEANEQFF. The CDR3 bases are TGTGCCAGCAGTTTTTCGGAAGCGAATGAGCAGTTCTTC.

V usage is TRBV5-5 and J usage is TRBJ1-2, with a weak D call TRBD1 (5 bases). CDR3 length: 14 amino acids. From germline, CDR1 is SGHKS and CDR2 YYEKEE (reference sequence). V gave up 0 bases and J gave up 5 bases, with 11 bases separating them. DNA for the CDR3: TGTGCCAGCAGCTTGGAGGCCAGGGCGTATGGCTACACCTTC. Protein: CASSLEARAYGYTF.

The sample holds a few counts of this clonotype. The V call is TRBV2, the J call TRBJ1-2; the D gene is possibly TRBD1 (6 bases). V lost 6 bases and J 2 bases, leaving 10 bases between the germline ends. Germline V gives CDR1 SNHLY, CDR2 FYNNEI. The CDR3 length is 13 residues. Here the CDR3 reads CASSKGGNYGYTF. As DNA, the CDR3 is TGTGCCAGCAGCAAGGGGGGAAACTATGGCTACACCTTC.